These T cell receptor beta chains were read from a single sample in a study of blood T cells in healthy people across ages. MiXCR, run by TCRdb on the 5' RACE reads, gives a single entry per CDR3 protein. The table lists hundreds of thousands of distinct CDR3 sequences, 35% to 40% of them singletons. Sequencing used blood. Receptor source: a man younger than 35 in good health. Both conserved end residues are trimmed from each CDR3. Clone sizes are given selectively: once, few, many, or a class where the clone is expanded.

v_gene	abundance	j_gene	CDR3aa
TRBV3-1	NA	TRBJ1-6	ASSPRDNSPIH
TRBV9	few	TRBJ2-1	ASSVLQGPSEQF
TRBV5-1	NA	TRBJ1-6	ASSPPLADSPLH
TRBV4-3	NA	TRBJ1-3	ASSQDRGPNTIY
TRBV6-2/TRBV6-3	few	TRBJ2-7	ASSYRAGFSYEQY
TRBV20-1	once	TRBJ2-5	SATGQDYNEQY
TRBV27	NA	TRBJ1-2	ASGRSRYGYT
TRBV29-1	NA	TRBJ2-1	SVGYDNEQF
TRBV12-3/TRBV12-4	NA	TRBJ1-1	ASSLINTPSAEAF
TRBV7-8	NA	TRBJ1-1	ASSIDPLGTEAF
TRBV7-8	NA	TRBJ2-1	ASSRIGQSYNEQF
TRBV2	NA	TRBJ1-5	ASSAWPQDSNQPQH
TRBV27	NA	TRBJ1-2	ASSPGLDRVGGYT
TRBV5-6	NA	TRBJ1-1	ASTRDGGTEAF
TRBV20-1	NA	TRBJ1-5	SAQDGSNQPQH
TRBV4-2	few	TRBJ1-2	ASSQDTAGRVSGYT
TRBV12-3/TRBV12-4	few	TRBJ1-1	ASSSSRGGHRNTEAF
TRBV2	NA	TRBJ2-5	ASSVPFDKRVGY
TRBV7-9	few	TRBJ2-1	ASSLRSSGGADEQF
TRBV27	NA	TRBJ2-5	ASRHLRGAQGNEQY
TRBV5-1	NA	TRBJ2-7	ASSLAGTSGVTRQY
TRBV7-2	NA	TRBJ2-3	ANSPKGHSTDTQY
TRBV6-2/TRBV6-3	NA	TRBJ2-1	ASSPVQNYNEQF
TRBV20-1	NA	TRBJ2-3	SARGSGGGTSTDTQY
TRBV20-1	few	TRBJ2-1	SARSGGPIDEQF
TRBV27	many	TRBJ1-1	ASSLSEETEAF
TRBV2	few	NA	ASTTLVESSYNEQY
TRBV20-1	many	TRBJ2-1	SARGSGTNEQF
TRBV2	many	TRBJ2-5	ASSDEGETQY
TRBV5-1	few	TRBJ2-5	ASRDETDPKETQY
TRBV6-5	few	TRBJ2-3	ASRARTDTQY
TRBV4-2	NA	TRBJ2-1	ASSLGQGKVEQF
TRBV6-2/TRBV6-3	few	NA	ASRPNRNSYNEQY
TRBV29-1	NA	TRBJ2-2	SVEDLGEMNTGELF
TRBV12-3/TRBV12-4	many	TRBJ2-7	ASCPRASYEQY
TRBV29-1	many	TRBJ2-5	SVNRGALQETQY
TRBV7-2	NA	TRBJ2-2	ASSLVGQGSTGELF
TRBV15	few	TRBJ2-1	ATSREGSGSSYNEQF
TRBV27	NA	TRBJ2-3	ASSFPRQGASTDTQY
TRBV6-1	few	TRBJ1-2	ASSVDGIRDHGYT
TRBV4-2	NA	TRBJ1-6	ASSQGPSPPH
TRBV5-4	NA	TRBJ2-7	ASSRPTGGNEQY
TRBV12-3/TRBV12-4	few	TRBJ1-2	VSTAIQGLGGYT
TRBV7-2	NA	TRBJ1-1	ASSPRRGLNTEAF
TRBV5-1	NA	TRBJ2-7	TSSSRTGAYEQY
TRBV6-6	few	TRBJ1-6	ASSPRSGPSYNSPLH
TRBV7-9	NA	TRBJ2-2	ASSRTSGGHTGELF
TRBV6-5	NA	TRBJ1-6	ASRTTAGANSPLY
TRBV4-3	once	TRBJ2-2	ASSIGQPLNTGELF
TRBV9	few	TRBJ2-5	ASSEGRGGQETQY